This TCR beta chain emerged from a study of blood T cell repertoires in COVID-19. Study details: PBMCs, B-cell-depleted T cells, or T cells provided the cDNA or gDNA that made up the material.

Original processing methods: Amplification of reference gene primers provided the estimated nucleated cell counts. Some clones are missing from TCRdb's copy, which holds only in-frame ones; the method was immunoSEQ multiplex PCR. D and trimming were read from the DNA, whereas the V and J calls and clone size are those reported in that table. Of some 420,000 clones listed, 80% to 90% are singletons. Recovery meant two consecutive negative NP/OP PCR tests, professional clearance, or resolved symptoms. Per germline, CDR1 WNHNN and CDR2 SYGVQD (reference sequence). The V and J ends lost 3 bases and 6 bases respectively, with 8 bases between them. The length of the CDR3 is 13 residues.

The receptor was derived from a young man who had recovered from COVID-19. The chain couples TRBV10-1 to TRBJ2-2; D is ambiguous. What was sequenced was PBMCs or T cells enriched from blood (not recorded which). The DNA for the CDR3 is TGCGCCAGCAGTGACCCCTATTCCGGGGAGCTGTTTTTT. The encoded protein is CASSDPYSGELFF.